This T cell receptor (beta chain) comes out of a study of blood T cell repertoires in COVID-19. At the level of the study: Donors in the United States, Italy and Spain gave samples during acute or convalescent COVID-19.

Sequencing used immunoSEQ multiplex PCR; TCRdb keeps in-frame clones, though not all of them. Here the sample spans 100,000 or so clones, around 85% being singletons. Germline V gene data show CDR1 as SQVTM and CDR2 as ANQGSEA. The V segment lost 4 bases and the J segment 4 bases; nucleotides outside the gene matches: 7. The CDR3 loop spans 15 amino acids. Sequenced material: peripheral blood. J is TRBJ1-4 and V is TRBV29-1; 9 bases are shared with TRBD1. This TCR derives from a man aged 70-80 years with active or convalescent COVID-19. The chain's CDR3 is CSVGGTGWDNEKLFF. DNA of the CDR3: TGCAGCGTTGGAGGGACAGGGTGGGATAATGAAAAACTGTTTTTT.